Listed here are 7 T cell receptor beta chains from one sample, sequenced in a study of cytomegalovirus exposure and HLA in healthy donors. Generated by immunoSEQ multiplex PCR, the TCRdb table keeps only in-frame clones and is missing some. The sample has around 71,000 clones, about 94% seen once; the top ten hold under 1.5%. The sample was PBMCs. These receptors originate from a man younger than 35 in good health and CMV-seropositive.

This clone appeared once. The rearrangement uses TRBV29-1 and TRBJ2-3; TRBD2 aligns across 8 bases. Germline CDR1 is SQVTM and CDR2 is ANQGSEA. The V gene end was trimmed by 5 bases and the J gene end by 1 base; junction bases not matched to a gene: 2. The CDR3 is made up of 13 amino acids. Here the CDR3 DNA reads TGCAGCGTTCGGGGGGGCGGCACAGATACGCAGTATTTT. It specifies CSVRGGGTDTQYF.

The CDR3 sequence is CATRPGLAGSYNEQFF. The CDR3 DNA sequence: TGTGCCACCCGTCCTGGGCTAGCGGGGTCCTACAATGAGCAGTTCTTC. This sequence joins TRBV15 and TRBJ2-1, with TRBD2 identical over 9 bases. This CDR3 contains 16 residues. Germline values: CDR1 LNHNV, CDR2 YYDKDF (reference sequence). Trimming cost V 8 bases and J 1 base; bases outside gene matches: 9.

Written as DNA, the CDR3 is TGTGCCAGCAGCTTAGGCCGACTGAGTAACTATGGCTACACCTTC. Its translation is CASSLGRLSNYGYTF. The chain recombines TRBV11-2 with TRBJ1-2; D not certain. V was pared by 1 base and J by 1 base, with 10 bases between. The CDR3 has 15 amino acids. Germline assignment: CDR1 SGHAT and CDR2 FQNNGV. The full variable domain, its missing parts supplied by reference TRBV11-2 and TRBJ1-2, is EAGVAQSPRYKIIEKRQSVAFWCNPISGHATLYWYQQILGQGPKLLIQFQNNGVVDDSQLPKDRFSAERLKGVDSTLKIQPAKLEDSAVYLCASSLGRLSNYGYTFGSGTRLTVV.

The V gene is TRBV7-2, the J gene TRBJ1-5; D gene unclear. This CDR3 comprises 15 residues. With 1 base removed from V and 4 bases from J, the gap between germline ends came to 11 bases. Germline values: CDR1 SGHTA, CDR2 FQGNSA. CDR3 DNA: TGTGCCAGCAGCTTAGGCTCAGCGATGAATCAGCCCCAGCATTTT. Protein sequence: CASSLGSAMNQPQHF.

J is TRBJ2-1 and V is TRBV11-2; 10 bases agree with TRBD2. Germline V gene data show CDR1 as SGHAT and CDR2 as FQNNGV. The length of the CDR3 is 14 residues. V gave up 5 bases and J gave up 8 bases; unmatched junction bases: 6. CDR3 loop: CASSGLAGVHEQFF. The CDR3 region has the DNA TGTGCCAGCAGCGGGCTAGCGGGAGTTCATGAGCAGTTCTTC.

The chain combines TRBV10-3 with TRBJ1-2; the D is unclear. The CDR3 is 19 amino acids. CDR1 and CDR2 (germline): ENHRY, SYGVKD. The germline V and J ends were trimmed by 3 bases and 12 bases, with 35 bases remaining between them. CDR3 region: CAISERDVSRRPVGVGHTF. The CDR3 DNA follows: TGTGCCATCAGTGAACGGGATGTGAGTCGAAGGCCGGTCGGGGTTGGGCACACCTTC.

V usage is TRBV25-1 and J usage is TRBJ1-1; maybe TRBD1 (6 bases). Trimming took off 8 bases at V and 4 bases at J, with 14 bases between the two ends. CDR1 and CDR2 (germline): MGHDK, SYGVNS. The CDR3 loop spans 13 amino acids. The CDR3 DNA sequence: TGTGCCAGCGGTCAACAGGGATTCACTGAAGCTTTCTTT. It codes for CASGQQGFTEAFF.